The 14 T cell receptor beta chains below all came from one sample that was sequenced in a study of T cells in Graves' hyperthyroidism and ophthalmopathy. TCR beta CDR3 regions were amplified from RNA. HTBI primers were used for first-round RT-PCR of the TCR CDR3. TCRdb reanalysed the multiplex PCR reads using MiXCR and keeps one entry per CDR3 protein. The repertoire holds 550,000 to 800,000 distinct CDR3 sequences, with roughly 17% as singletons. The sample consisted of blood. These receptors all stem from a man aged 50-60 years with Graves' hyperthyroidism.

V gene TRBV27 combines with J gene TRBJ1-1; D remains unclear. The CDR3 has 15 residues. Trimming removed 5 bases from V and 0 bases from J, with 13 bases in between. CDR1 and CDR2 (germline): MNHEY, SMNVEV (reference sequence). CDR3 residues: CASSLGPIMNTEAFF. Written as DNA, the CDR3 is TGTGCCAGCAGTCTGGGTCCAATTATGAACACTGAAGCTTTCTTT.

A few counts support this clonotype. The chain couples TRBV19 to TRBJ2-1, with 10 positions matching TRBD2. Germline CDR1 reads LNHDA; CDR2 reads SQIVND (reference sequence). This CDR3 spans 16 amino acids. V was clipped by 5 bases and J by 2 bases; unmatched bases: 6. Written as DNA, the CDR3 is TGTGCCAGTAGTCGAACTAGCGGGGCTCCCTACAATGAGCAGTTCTTC. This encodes CASSRTSGAPYNEQFF.

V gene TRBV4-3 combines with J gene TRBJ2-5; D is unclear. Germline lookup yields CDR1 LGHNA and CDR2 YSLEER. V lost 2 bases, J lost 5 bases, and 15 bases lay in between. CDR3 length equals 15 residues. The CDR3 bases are TGCGCCAGCAGCCAAAGGGATGTCGTGGGGGAGACCCAGTACTTC. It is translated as CASSQRDVVGETQYF.

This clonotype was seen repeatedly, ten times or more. The CDR3 DNA sequence: TGTGCCAGCTCACTCTCCAAAGGGCCTACAGATACGCAGTATTTT. It yields the protein CASSLSKGPTDTQYF. This rearrangement joins TRBV18 to TRBJ2-3; D not resolved. V was pared by 4 bases and J by 3 bases, with 14 bases between. CDR1 is KGHSH, CDR2 LQKENI, per germline. The CDR3 length is 15 residues.

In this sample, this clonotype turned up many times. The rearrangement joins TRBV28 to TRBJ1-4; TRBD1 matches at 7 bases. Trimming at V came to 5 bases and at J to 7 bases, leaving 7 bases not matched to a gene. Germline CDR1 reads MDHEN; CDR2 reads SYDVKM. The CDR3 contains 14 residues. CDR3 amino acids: CASSLGQAREKLFF. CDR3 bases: TGTGCCAGCAGTCTCGGACAGGCCCGTGAAAAACTGTTTTTT.

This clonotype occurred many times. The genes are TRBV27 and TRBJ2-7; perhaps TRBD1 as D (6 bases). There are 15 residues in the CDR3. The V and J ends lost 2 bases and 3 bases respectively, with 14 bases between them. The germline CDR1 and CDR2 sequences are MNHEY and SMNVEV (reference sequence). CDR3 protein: CASSLGTPIFYEQYF. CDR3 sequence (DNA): TGTGCCAGCAGTTTAGGGACACCTATATTCTACGAGCAGTACTTC.

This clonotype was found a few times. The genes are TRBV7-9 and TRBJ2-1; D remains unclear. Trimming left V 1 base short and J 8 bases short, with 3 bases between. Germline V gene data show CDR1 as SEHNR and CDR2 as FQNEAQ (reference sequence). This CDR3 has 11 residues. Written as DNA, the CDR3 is TGTGCCAGCAGCTTAGATTATGAGCAGTTCTTC. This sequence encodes CASSLDYEQFF.

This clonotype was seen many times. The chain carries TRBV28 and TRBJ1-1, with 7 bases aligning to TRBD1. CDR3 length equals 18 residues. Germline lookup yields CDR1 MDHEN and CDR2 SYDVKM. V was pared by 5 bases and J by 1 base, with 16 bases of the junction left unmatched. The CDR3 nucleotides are TGTGCCAGCAGTCCAGGGGGGGCGAAGGGCGGCTCGAACACTGAAGCTTTCTTT. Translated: CASSPGGAKGGSNTEAFF.

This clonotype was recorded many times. Here the CDR3 reads CASTPRERENNEQFF. CDR3 DNA: TGTGCCAGCACCCCTCGGGAGCGAGAAAACAATGAGCAGTTCTTC. The chain uses TRBV9 and TRBJ2-1; TRBD2 is a possible D gene (6 bases). Germline loops: CDR1 SGDLS, CDR2 YYNGEE. The CDR3 loop spans 15 amino acids. Deletions cut 6 bases from V and 5 bases from J, with 18 bases between.

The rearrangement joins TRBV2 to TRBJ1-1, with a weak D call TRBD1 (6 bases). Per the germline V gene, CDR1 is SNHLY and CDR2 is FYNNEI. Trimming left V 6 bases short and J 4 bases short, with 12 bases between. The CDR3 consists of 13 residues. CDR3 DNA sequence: TGTGCCAGCAGCACAGGGTGGAGCACTGAAGCTTTCTTT. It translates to CASSTGWSTEAFF.

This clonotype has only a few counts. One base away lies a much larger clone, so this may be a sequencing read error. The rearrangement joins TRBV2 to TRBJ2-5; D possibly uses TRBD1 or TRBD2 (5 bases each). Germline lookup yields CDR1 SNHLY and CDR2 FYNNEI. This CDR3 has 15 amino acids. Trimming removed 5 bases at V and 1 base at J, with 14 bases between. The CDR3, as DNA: TGTGCCAGCAGTACGGGGCCTCCCCTCCAAGAGACCCAGTACTTC. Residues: CASSTGPPLQETQYF.

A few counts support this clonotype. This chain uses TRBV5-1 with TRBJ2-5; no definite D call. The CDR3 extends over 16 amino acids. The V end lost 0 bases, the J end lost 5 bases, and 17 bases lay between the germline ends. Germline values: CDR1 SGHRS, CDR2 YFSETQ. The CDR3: CASSLAVVPRQETQYF. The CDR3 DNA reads TGCGCCAGCAGCTTGGCCGTGGTCCCGAGGCAGGAGACCCAGTACTTC.

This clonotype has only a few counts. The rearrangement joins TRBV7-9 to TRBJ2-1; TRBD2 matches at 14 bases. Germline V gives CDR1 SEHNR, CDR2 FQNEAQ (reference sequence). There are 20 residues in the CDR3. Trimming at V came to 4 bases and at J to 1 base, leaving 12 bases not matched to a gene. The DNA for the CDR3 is TGTGCCAGCAGCTCGACTCGACTAGCGGGAGGGCCGGGTTCCTACAATGAGCAGTTCTTC. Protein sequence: CASSSTRLAGGPGSYNEQFF.

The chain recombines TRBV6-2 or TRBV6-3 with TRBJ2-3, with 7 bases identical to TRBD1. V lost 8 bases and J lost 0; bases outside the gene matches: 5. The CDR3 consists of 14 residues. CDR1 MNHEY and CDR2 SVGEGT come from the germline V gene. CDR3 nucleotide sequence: TGTGCCAGCGGTGGGACAGAGAGCACAGATACGCAGTATTTT. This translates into CASGGTESTDTQYF.